Sequencing of this TCR beta chain was carried out in a study of blood T cell repertoires in COVID-19. Overall study: Collection of acute and convalescent COVID-19 samples took place in the United States, Italy and Spain. PBMCs, B-cell-depleted T cells, or T cells provided the cDNA or gDNA that made up the material.

Followed over time, Seattle patients had been enrolled while infection was active. The V gene's germline CDR1 is MDHEN and CDR2 SYDVKM. V was trimmed by 9 bases and J by 4 bases, leaving 9 bases between them. This CDR3 is 11 amino acids long. In the authors' methods: The assay estimated nucleated cells by amplifying reference gene primers. Profiled with immunoSEQ multiplex PCR; TCRdb holds only in-frame clones, not every one. Clone size and V and J calls were adopted from that table, with D and trimming inferred from the DNA. The table records tens of thousands of clones, around 72% of them present only once.

The TCR sequence derives from a man between 65 and 85 years old with COVID-19, enrolled during active disease. This chain uses TRBV28 with TRBJ1-2; no definite D call. Input material: peripheral blood. Here the CDR3 DNA reads TGTGCCAGGAGGGTCGGCTATGGCTACACCTTC. Translation gives CARRVGYGYTF.